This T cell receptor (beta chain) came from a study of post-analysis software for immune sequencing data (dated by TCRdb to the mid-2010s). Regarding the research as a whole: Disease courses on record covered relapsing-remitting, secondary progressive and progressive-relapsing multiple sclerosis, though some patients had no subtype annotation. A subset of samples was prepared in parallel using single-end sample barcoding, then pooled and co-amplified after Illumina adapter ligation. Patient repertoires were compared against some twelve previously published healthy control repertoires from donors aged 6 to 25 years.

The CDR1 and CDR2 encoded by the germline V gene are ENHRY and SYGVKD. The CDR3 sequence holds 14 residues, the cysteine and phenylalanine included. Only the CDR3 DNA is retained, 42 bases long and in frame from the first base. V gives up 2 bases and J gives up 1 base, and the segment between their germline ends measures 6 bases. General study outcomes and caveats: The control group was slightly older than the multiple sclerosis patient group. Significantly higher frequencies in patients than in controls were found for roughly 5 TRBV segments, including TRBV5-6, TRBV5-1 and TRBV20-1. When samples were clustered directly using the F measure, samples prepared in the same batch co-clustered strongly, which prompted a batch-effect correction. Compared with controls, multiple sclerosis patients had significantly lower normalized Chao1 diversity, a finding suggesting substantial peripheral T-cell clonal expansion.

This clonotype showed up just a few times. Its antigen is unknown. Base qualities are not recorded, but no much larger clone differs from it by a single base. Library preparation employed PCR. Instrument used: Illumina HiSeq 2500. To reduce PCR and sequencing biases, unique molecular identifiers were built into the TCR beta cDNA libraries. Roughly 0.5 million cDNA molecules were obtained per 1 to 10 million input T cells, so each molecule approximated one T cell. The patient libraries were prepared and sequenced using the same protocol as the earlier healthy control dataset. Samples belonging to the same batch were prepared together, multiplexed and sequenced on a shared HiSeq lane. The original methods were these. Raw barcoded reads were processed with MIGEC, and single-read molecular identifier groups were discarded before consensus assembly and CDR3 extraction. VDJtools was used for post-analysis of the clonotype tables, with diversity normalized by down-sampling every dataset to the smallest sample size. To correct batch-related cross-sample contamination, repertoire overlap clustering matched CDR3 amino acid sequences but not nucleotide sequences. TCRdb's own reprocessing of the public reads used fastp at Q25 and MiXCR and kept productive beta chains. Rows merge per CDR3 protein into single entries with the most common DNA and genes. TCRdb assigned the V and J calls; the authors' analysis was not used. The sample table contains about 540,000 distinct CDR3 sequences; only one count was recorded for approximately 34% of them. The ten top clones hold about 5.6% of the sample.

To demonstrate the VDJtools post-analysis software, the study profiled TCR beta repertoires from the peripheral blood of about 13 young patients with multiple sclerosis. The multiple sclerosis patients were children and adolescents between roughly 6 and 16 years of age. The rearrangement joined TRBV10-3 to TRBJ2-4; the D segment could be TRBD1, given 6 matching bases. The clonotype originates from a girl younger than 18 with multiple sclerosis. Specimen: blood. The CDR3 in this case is CAISEGQAKNIQYF. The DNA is TGTGCCATCAGTGAGGGACAGGCCAAAAACATTCAGTACTTC.